This passage covers 12 T cell receptor beta chains from one sample sequenced in a study of Ad26.COV2.S vaccination and SARS-CoV-2 variants. This sample's treatment: about 20 received Ad26.COV2.S at low or high dose, single or two shots; roughly five received placebo; per-sample allocation not given. Day 63 following the first vaccine or placebo injection was when the samples were taken. Clones were read by immunoSEQ multiplex PCR, and TCRdb kept only the in-frame ones, dropping some. The data show a few hundred thousand clones, with roughly 90% seen just once and 3.6% held by the top ten. Here the sequenced sample was peripheral blood, taken in a trial of Ad26.COV2.S vaccine versus placebo. These receptors all come from a person between 18 and 65 years old who received the Ad26.COV2.S COVID-19 vaccine or a placebo.

The chain carries TRBV7-9 and TRBJ2-7; D might be TRBD2 (5 bases). CDR1 is SEHNR and CDR2 is FQNEAQ in the germline V gene (reference sequence). This CDR3 contains 13 residues. V lost 5 bases to trimming and J lost 5 bases, with 13 bases between them. The CDR3, as DNA: TGTGCCAGCAGCAAACAGCCGGGGAACGAGCAGTACTTC. The encoded protein is CASSKQPGNEQYF.

V is TRBV4-2 and J is TRBJ2-3; 7 bases line up with TRBD2. Germline CDR1 and CDR2: LGHNA and YNFKEQ. With V trimmed by 0 bases and J by 0 bases, 6 bases remained unmatched. This CDR3 region has 17 residues. The DNA for the CDR3 is TGTGCCAGCAGCCAAGATCCCAGCGGGGCTAGCACAGATACGCAGTATTTT. Translation: CASSQDPSGASTDTQYF.

This chain links TRBV5-1 with TRBJ2-3; D gene uncertain. With 1 base removed from V and 0 bases from J, the gap between germline ends came to 9 bases. CDR3 length: 15 amino acids. Per the germline V gene, CDR1 is SGHRS and CDR2 is YFSETQ. DNA for the CDR3: TGCGCCAGCAGCTTGCGGGCAGCTAGCACAGATACGCAGTATTTT. Its translation: CASSLRAASTDTQYF.

The chain carries TRBV10-2 and TRBJ2-1; D is ambiguous. CDR3 length: 16 amino acids. With 5 bases removed from V and 3 bases from J, the gap between germline ends came to 17 bases. Per the germline V gene, CDR1 is WSHSY and CDR2 is SAAADI. The CDR3 DNA reads TGCGCCAGCAGTCCGCCGATAGTCCCACGCTACAATGAGCAGTTCTTC. Protein product: CASSPPIVPRYNEQFF.

The gene calls are TRBV20-1 and TRBJ1-1; D gene ambiguous. Deletions cut 3 bases from V and 0 bases from J, with 11 bases between. The CDR3 spans 14 residues. CDR1 and CDR2 from the germline V gene are DFQATT and SNEGSKA (reference sequence). DNA of the CDR3: TGCAGTGCTAGTGCCACGACCATGAACACTGAAGCTTTCTTT. Translation: CSASATTMNTEAFF.

This clone came up once. The chain's CDR3 is CASRLGLNYGYTF. The CDR3 DNA is TGTGCCAGCAGGTTGGGACTCAACTATGGCTACACCTTC. The chain uses TRBV12-3 or TRBV12-4 and TRBJ1-2; tentatively, D is TRBD1 (5 bases). This CDR3 spans 13 amino acids. V lost 6 bases to trimming and J lost 2 bases, with 10 bases between them.

This clone was seen just once. The chain has TRBV5-1 and TRBJ2-3; 10 positions match TRBD2. CDR3 size: 16 residues. Looked up from germline, CDR1 is SGHRS and CDR2 is YFSETQ. Trimming removed 4 bases from V and 5 bases from J; junction bases left unmatched: 10. CDR3 coding DNA: TGCGCCAGCAGCGCCCAGCGGGGGGGCCTGGGAGATACGCAGTATTTT. The encoded protein is CASSAQRGGLGDTQYF.

This chain links TRBV10-3 with TRBJ2-5; D call uncertain. The V gene lost 2 bases and the J gene lost 0 bases, with 7 bases spanning the gap. CDR1 and CDR2 (germline): ENHRY, SYGVKD. The CDR3 runs to 14 residues. CDR3 sequence (DNA): TGTGCCATCAGTGAGCCATCGTACCAAGAGACCCAGTACTTC. Translated: CAISEPSYQETQYF.

The DNA for the CDR3 is TGTGCCAGCAGTGAAAGGAGTGGAGGGGTCGCAGATACGCAGTATTTT. Encoded protein: CASSERSGGVADTQYF. The V and J genes are TRBV6-1 and TRBJ2-3; possibly TRBD2 for D (6 bases). Germline values: CDR1 MNHNS, CDR2 SASEGT. The CDR3 sequence is 16 residues long. Trimming shortened V by 2 bases and J by 4 bases, and 16 bases separated the two germline ends.

The chain joins TRBV30 to TRBJ2-7, with D unclear. V was clipped by 4 bases and J by 0 bases, with 13 bases between them. Per germline, CDR1 GTSNPN and CDR2 SVGIG (reference sequence). CDR3 size: 14 residues. Here the CDR3 reads CAWTEDLSSYEQYF. In nucleotides, the CDR3 is TGTGCCTGGACCGAGGACCTAAGCTCCTACGAGCAGTACTTC.

The gene calls are TRBV11-1 and TRBJ1-5; TRBD1 might be the D (5 bases). The CDR3 has 13 amino acids. Per germline, CDR1 SGHAT and CDR2 FQDESV (reference sequence). V lost 4 bases and J lost 3, with 7 bases in between. Written as DNA, the CDR3 is TGTGCCAGCAGCTCGACAGTCAATCAGCCCCAGCATTTT. Its protein product is CASSSTVNQPQHF.

The rearrangement uses TRBV7-6 and TRBJ2-1; 15 bases fit TRBD2. V lost 5 bases, J lost 4 bases, and 6 bases stayed unmatched. The CDR3 runs 17 residues. Germline lookup yields CDR1 SGHVS and CDR2 FNYEAQ. CDR3 coding DNA: TGTGCCAGCAGCCCCAGGACTAGCGGGGGGGTATACAATGAGCAGTTCTTC. Its translation: CASSPRTSGGVYNEQFF.